These 16 T cell receptor beta chains were all obtained from the same sample, sequenced in a study of blood T cell repertoires in COVID-19. TCRdb's copy holds only in-frame clones and misses some; the assay was immunoSEQ multiplex PCR. Among about 240,000 clones, 75% to 90% were seen once, and the ten largest hold over 4%. Sequences were obtained from PBMCs or T cells enriched from blood (not recorded which). The receptors originated from a woman aged 25 to 45 who had recovered from COVID-19.

J is TRBJ2-2 and V is TRBV28; unclear D gene. This CDR3 contains 14 residues. The V gene lost 3 bases and the J gene lost 6 bases, with 11 bases spanning the gap. Germline V gene data show CDR1 as MDHEN and CDR2 as SYDVKM. CDR3 sequence (DNA): TGTGCCAGCAGTTTTCTTAGTGAGGCCGGGGAGCTGTTTTTT. Encoded protein: CASSFLSEAGELFF.

This clone was found many times. This rearrangement joins TRBV6-4 to TRBJ1-1; D may be TRBD1 (5 bases). CDR3 length: 15 residues. The germline gives CDR1 MRHNA, CDR2 SNTAGT. The V and J ends lost 6 bases and 0 bases respectively, with 14 bases between them. The CDR3 bases are TGTGCCAGCAGGGCCGCGGGGGGGGTGAACACTGAAGCTTTCTTT. Its protein product is CASRAAGGVNTEAFF.

V is TRBV13 and J is TRBJ2-1, with 10 bases identical to TRBD2. The germline V gene has CDR1 PRHDT and CDR2 FYEKMQ (reference sequence). This CDR3 region has 16 residues. Losses at the gene ends were 5 bases for V and 8 bases for J; bases not matched to a gene: 12. The CDR3 nucleotides are TGTGCCAGCAGCACCCGACTAGCGGGCCCCGGATATGAGCAGTTCTTC. Translating it yields CASSTRLAGPGYEQFF.

The J gene is TRBJ2-1, the V gene TRBV7-3; 12 nucleotides agree with TRBD2. V was clipped by 5 bases and J by 8 bases; unmatched bases: 4. Looked up from germline, CDR1 is SGHTA and CDR2 is FQGTGA. The CDR3 is 14 residues long. The DNA of the CDR3 is TGTGCCAGCAGCCCTAGCGGGAGGGTCTATGAGCAGTTCTTC. Encoded protein: CASSPSGRVYEQFF.

The chain couples TRBV2 to TRBJ1-2, with 7 bases fitting TRBD1. V lost 4 bases, J lost 5 bases, and 4 bases stayed unmatched. The CDR3 sequence is 13 residues long. The germline V gene encodes CDR1 SNHLY and CDR2 FYNNEI. CDR3 coding DNA: TGTGCCAGCAGTGGGACAGGTGGATATGGCTACACCTTC. Its translation: CASSGTGGYGYTF.

The J gene is TRBJ1-1, the V gene TRBV7-3; D is perhaps TRBD1 (6 bases). CDR3 size: 15 residues. V lost 0 bases, J lost 2 bases, and 10 bases lay in between. The germline gives CDR1 SGHTA, CDR2 FQGTGA. CDR3 sequence (DNA): TGTGCCAGCAGCTTAACTGCGGGGGCCAACACTGAAGCTTTCTTT. It translates to CASSLTAGANTEAFF.

This chain links TRBV6-5 with TRBJ2-6; D call uncertain. Germline-derived CDR1 and CDR2 are MNHEY and SVGAGI. Trimming shortened V by 4 bases and J by 0 bases, and 7 bases separated the two germline ends. This CDR3 region has 15 residues. This chain's CDR3 is CASSLPGSGANVLTF. CDR3 DNA sequence: TGTGCCAGCAGTTTACCGGGCTCTGGGGCCAACGTCCTGACTTTC.

The chain links TRBV5-1 to TRBJ2-3; 7 bases match TRBD1. The CDR3 extends over 16 amino acids. Germline trimming cut 3 bases from V and 0 bases from J; bases unmatched to any gene: 7. Germline V lookup: CDR1 SGHRS, CDR2 YFSETQ. The CDR3 region is CASSSFGTVSTDTQYF. The CDR3 region has the DNA TGCGCCAGCAGCTCCTTCGGGACAGTAAGCACAGATACGCAGTATTTT.

The chain joins TRBV28 to TRBJ2-7, with D possibly being TRBD2 (5 bases). The CDR3 is 18 amino acids. Germline lookup yields CDR1 MDHEN and CDR2 SYDVKM. V dropped 4 bases and J dropped 0 bases, with 22 bases sitting between them. CDR3 nucleotide sequence: TGTGCCAGCAGTTACTATGGAGGACGGCGCGCGGGCTCCTACGAGCAGTACTTC. It specifies CASSYYGGRRAGSYEQYF.

The chain carries TRBV7-8 and TRBJ1-6; 9 bases fit TRBD1. Germline values: CDR1 SGHVS, CDR2 FQNEAQ. This CDR3 comprises 16 residues. V shed 2 bases, J shed 10 bases, and the junction held 9 bases outside the gene matches. As DNA, the CDR3 is TGTGCCAGCAGCTTACCGGACAGGGGAGTACACTCACCCCTCCACTTT. Its translation is CASSLPDRGVHSPLHF.

The chain couples TRBV5-1 to TRBJ1-1; 9 bases are shared with TRBD1. The trim removed 4 bases at V and 3 bases at J, leaving 10 bases unmatched. The CDR3 is 16 residues long. Germline V CDR1 and CDR2: SGHRS, YFSETQ. CDR3 in amino acids: CASSPGWTGADTEAFF. The DNA for the CDR3 is TGCGCCAGCAGCCCCGGGTGGACAGGGGCGGACACTGAAGCTTTCTTT. Combining the CDR3 with reference TRBV5-1 and TRBJ1-1 gives the whole variable domain KAGVTQTPRYLIKTRGQQVTLSCSPISGHRSVSWYQQTPGQGLQFLFEYFSETQRNKGNFPGRFSGRQFSNSRSEMNVSTLELGDSALYLCASSPGWTGADTEAFFGQGTRLTVV.

This chain joins TRBV25-1 and TRBJ1-2; D gene ambiguous. The V gene lost 3 bases and the J gene lost 5 bases, with 13 bases spanning the gap. Germline V CDR1 and CDR2: MGHDK, SYGVNS. The CDR3 extends over 14 amino acids. The CDR3, as DNA: TGTGCCAGCAGTGAGGGCCCTGGGCTGTATGGCTACACCTTC. Its protein product is CASSEGPGLYGYTF.

This chain uses TRBV5-6 with TRBJ1-3; D is unclear. Germline V lookup: CDR1 SGHDT, CDR2 YYEEEE. Trimming pared 3 bases from V and 0 bases from J, leaving 7 bases between. The CDR3 is made up of 14 amino acids. CDR3 sequence: CASSSLLSGNTIYF. In DNA form, the CDR3 reads TGTGCCAGCAGCTCACTTCTCTCTGGAAACACCATATATTTT.

The chain couples TRBV5-8 to TRBJ2-2; perhaps TRBD2 as D (5 bases). Germline-derived CDR1 and CDR2 are SGHTS and YDEGEE. The CDR3 is made up of 14 amino acids. V was clipped by 2 bases and J by 2 bases, with 7 bases between them. The CDR3 DNA follows: TGTGCCAGCAGCTTAAGGACTAACACCGGGGAGCTGTTTTTT. This sequence encodes CASSLRTNTGELFF. Filled out from reference TRBV5-8 and TRBJ2-2, the complete variable domain reads EAGVTQSPTHLIKTRGQQATLRCSPISGHTSVYWYQQALGLGLQFLLWYDEGEERNRGNFPPRFSGRQFPNYSSELNVNALELEDSALYLCASSLRTNTGELFFGEGSRLTVL.

This chain connects TRBV24-1 to TRBJ1-4; 9 nucleotides agree with TRBD1. Germline V gene lookup returns CDR1 KGHDR and CDR2 SFDVKD. J gave up 7 bases and V 3 bases, and 8 bases lay outside the gene matches. The CDR3 sequence is 16 residues long. The CDR3 region is CATSDPPGQGGEKLFF. The CDR3 bases are TGTGCCACCAGTGATCCGCCGGGACAGGGAGGTGAAAAACTGTTTTTT.

The rearrangement links TRBV5-5 to TRBJ1-4; a possible D gene is TRBD1 (5 bases). Trimming shortened V by 3 bases and J by 4 bases, and 16 bases separated the two germline ends. Germline V CDR1 and CDR2: SGHKS, YYEKEE (reference sequence). The CDR3 runs 16 residues. The CDR3 region is CASSSRTRDFNEKLFF. DNA for the CDR3: TGTGCCAGCAGCTCGCGAACAAGGGACTTTAATGAAAAACTGTTTTTT.